A selection of T cell receptor beta chains follows, all from one sample in a study of blood T cell repertoires in COVID-19. Profiling relied on immunoSEQ multiplex PCR, and the TCRdb table lists in-frame clones only, not all of them. The sample carries around 130,000 clones, around 83% recorded once. What was sequenced was PBMCs or T cells enriched from blood (not recorded which). The receptor source for this set is a man between 25 and 39 years old who had recovered from COVID-19. CDR3s include the opening cysteine and the closing phenylalanine or tryptophan. Each record gives: V gene, CDR3 protein.

V: TRBV2
CDR3: CASRTDSSGNTIYF

V: TRBV30
CDR3: CAWRRTGGSQNEKLFF

V: TRBV10-3
CDR3: CAISRGGREYNEQFF

V: TRBV9
CDR3: CASSPGGQPWYQETQYF

V: TRBV5-1
CDR3: CASSLGQGDQPQHF

V: TRBV6-1
CDR3: CASSESQTNQPQHF

V: TRBV5-6
CDR3: CASSFRAGDEQYF

V: TRBV19
CDR3: CASSTQGDYEQYF

V: TRBV5-1
CDR3: CASSPGQVPGEQFF

V: TRBV19
CDR3: CASSIQDSQPQHF

V: TRBV3-1/TRBV3-2
CDR3: CASSSQSGLTQYF

V: TRBV9
CDR3: CASSTTGGKGYTF

V: TRBV19
CDR3: CASDTGGAEAFF

V: TRBV11-3
CDR3: CASSFTSASTDTQYF

V: TRBV2
CDR3: CASSETSTSNTGELFF

V: TRBV5-1
CDR3: CASSAELAGNTDTQYF

V: TRBV18
CDR3: CASSPPSTGADTQYF

V: TRBV29-1
CDR3: CSVEDGGQRPWETQYF

V: TRBV6-5
CDR3: CASSRDWTSGNTIYF

V: TRBV2
CDR3: CASSLDRGKTDTQYF